The T cell receptor beta chain under discussion was sequenced for a study of shared clonotypes between healthy human individuals. Study details: CD4 naive and memory got three plates each, CD8 naive two, CD8 memory one.

Naive CD8 cells, CD45RO-negative and positively selected for CCR7, excluded terminally differentiated effector memory CD45RA+ cells. This clone has only one observation. Its matching antigen is unknown. Assay used: immunoSEQ multiplex PCR; TCRdb lists only in-frame clones, some missing. The repertoire holds under 1 million clones, with around 92% as singletons. General study results and limits: What limited the represented genetic and exposure-history diversity was the small number of donors.

The material sequenced was naive CD8+ T cells sorted from blood. This TCR was recovered from a man aged 25 to 40 in good health.

The CDR3 sequence is CASNKVHRGLRDTEAFF. In DNA, the CDR3 is TGTGCCAGCAACAAAGTTCACAGGGGGCTGAGGGACACTGAAGCTTTCTTT. The rearrangement links TRBV11-2 to TRBJ1-1, with TRBD1 identical over 9 bases. V lost 7 bases, J lost 3 bases, and 15 bases stayed unmatched. Germline V gene lookup returns CDR1 SGHAT and CDR2 FQNNGV. CDR3 size: 17 residues.